This is a list of T cell receptor beta chains from one sample in a study of blood T cells in healthy people across ages. TCRdb processed the 5' RACE reads anew with MiXCR; each CDR3 protein has one entry. The table lists some 880,000 distinct CDR3 sequences, around 36% of them singletons. Sequencing was done on a sample of blood. These receptors came from a young man in good health. The CDR3 runs from the conserved cysteine through the conserved F or W. Fields, in order: CDR3 length, V gene, clone size, D gene, J gene, CDR3 protein, CDR3 DNA. A D gene is named only where the DNA matches it firmly. The size entry is marked missing in some rows and otherwise reads once, few, many or a size class.

>13|TRBV20-1|.|.|TRBJ1-6
CSANSPQNSPLHF
TGCAGTGCTAATTCCCCTCAGAATTCACCCCTCCACTTT
>17|TRBV7-9|once|TRBD1|TRBJ2-1
CASSSGGQGLVQETQFF
TGTGCCAGCAGCTCGGGGGGACAGGGATTGGTACAAGAGACCCAGTTCTTC
>18|TRBV12-3/TRBV12-4|.|TRBD2|TRBJ2-1
CASSRHLSSGGAQETQFF
TGTGCCAGCAGCCGCCATCTATCTAGCGGGGGAGCCCAAGAGACCCAGTTCTTC
>15|TRBV14|.|.|TRBJ2-7
CASSQGRRVTYEQYF
TGTGCCAGCAGCCAAGGCAGGAGGGTCACCTACGAGCAGTACTTC
>12|TRBV20-1|.|.|TRBJ1-1
CSARGGLTEAFF
TGCAGTGCAAGGGGGGGCCTCACTGAAGCTTTCTTT
>14|TRBV12-3/TRBV12-4|.|.|TRBJ1-6
CTSNPWQLNSPLHF
TGTACCAGCAACCCCTGGCAGCTCAATTCACCCCTCCACTTT
>13|TRBV27|few|TRBD1|TRBJ2-7
CASRRQGVGEQYF
TGTGCCAGCAGGAGACAGGGGGTTGGGGAGCAGTACTTC
>12|TRBV29-1|.|.|TRBJ2-3
CSVGWTVDTQYF
TGCAGCGTCGGATGGACAGTAGATACGCAGTATTTT
>13|TRBV20-1|many|TRBD1|TRBJ2-1
CSAPTGDRNEQFF
TGCAGTGCCCCGACAGGGGATCGCAATGAGCAGTTCTTC
>16|TRBV7-2|few|TRBD1|TRBJ1-2
CASSLPTGTGGDGYTF
TGTGCCAGCAGCTTACCCACCGGGACAGGGGGCGATGGCTACACCTTC
>13|TRBV6-2/TRBV6-3|many|.|TRBJ2-7
CASSYLGGYEQYF
TGTGCCAGCAGTTACTTAGGGGGCTACGAGCAGTACTTC
>15|TRBV29-1|many|TRBD1|TRBJ2-7
CSVEDPRGRTYEQYF
TGCAGCGTTGAAGATCCCAGGGGGCGAACCTACGAGCAGTACTTC
>14|TRBV4-1|.|TRBD1|TRBJ2-1
CASSLDRGRYEQFF
TGCGCCAGCAGCCTAGACAGGGGGCGGTACGAGCAGTTCTTC
>14|TRBV6-2/TRBV6-3|many|.|TRBJ2-1
CASRHNRATNEQFF
TGTGCCAGCAGGCACAACAGGGCTACGAATGAGCAGTTCTTC
>14|TRBV30|.|TRBD1|TRBJ2-1
CALSSIGTGNEQFF
TGTGCCCTGAGTTCAATAGGGACAGGGAATGAGCAGTTCTTC
>15|TRBV12-3/TRBV12-4|.|TRBD2|TRBJ2-7
CASSLRPSGGDEQYF
TGTGCCAGCAGTTTAAGGCCTAGCGGGGGCGATGAGCAGTACTTC
>17|TRBV12-3/TRBV12-4|.|.|TRBJ1-2
CASSFRPGAHPNYGYTF
TGTGCCAGCAGTTTCCGGCCAGGGGCGCATCCTAACTATGGCTACACCTTC
>14|TRBV6-5|few|TRBD2|TRBJ2-5
CASSISGGANEQYF
TGTGCCAGCAGTATTAGCGGGGGGGCCAATGAGCAGTACTTC
>17|TRBV6-2/TRBV6-3|.|TRBD1|TRBJ1-2
CASSHRDRGRWDYGYTF
TGTGCCAGCAGCCACCGGGACAGGGGAAGATGGGACTATGGCTACACCTTC
>12|TRBV10-3|few|.|TRBJ1-5
CAISDRDQPQHF
TGTGCCATCAGTGATCGGGATCAGCCCCAGCATTTT
>18|TRBV20-1|many|TRBD2|TRBJ2-1
CSAESAGGHSDSYNEQFF
TGCAGTGCTGAATCAGCGGGGGGTCATTCTGATTCCTACAATGAGCAGTTCTTC
>15|TRBV29-1|many|.|TRBJ2-1
CSAPVVKSAYNEQFF
TGCAGCGCCCCCGTGGTTAAAAGTGCCTACAATGAGCAGTTCTTC
>15|TRBV14|.|.|TRBJ2-1
CASSHGSYSRETQFF
TGTGCCAGCAGCCACGGATCTTACAGCAGGGAGACCCAGTTCTTC
>13|TRBV12-3/TRBV12-4|few|TRBD1|TRBJ2-3
CASNGQGSDTQYF
TGTGCCAGCAACGGACAGGGATCAGATACGCAGTATTTT
>12|TRBV2|.|.|TRBJ2-5
CAGHLAPETQYF
TGTGCCGGCCACCTAGCGCCAGAGACCCAGTACTTC
>14|TRBV12-3/TRBV12-4|many|.|TRBJ1-6
CASSSYQLNSPLHF
TGTGCCAGCAGTTCCTATCAACTGAATTCACCCCTCCACTTT
>13|TRBV7-3|many|.|TRBJ2-5
CASSLNPKETQYF
TGTGCCAGCAGCTTAAACCCTAAGGAGACCCAGTACTTC
>17|TRBV6-1|.|.|TRBJ2-3
CASSEEIGFQLVDTQYF
TGTGCCAGCAGTGAAGAAATCGGGTTCCAGCTCGTTGATACGCAGTATTTT
>18|TRBV7-2|.|.|TRBJ2-7
CASSSQPQGGRTDYEQYF
TGTGCCAGCAGCTCCCAGCCTCAGGGTGGCAGGACTGACTACGAGCAGTACTTC
>14|TRBV6-6|.|.|TRBJ1-1
CASSLRLPEGEAFF
TGTGCCAGCAGTTTAAGGCTCCCGGAGGGTGAAGCTTTCTTT
>13|TRBV29-1|many|TRBD1|TRBJ1-2
CSVGTGASYGYTF
TGCAGCGTTGGGACAGGAGCCTCATATGGCTACACCTTC
>13|TRBV20-1|few|.|TRBJ2-5
CSGTDLFQETQYF
TGCAGTGGGACAGACCTTTTCCAAGAGACCCAGTACTTC
>15|TRBV4-3|.|.|TRBJ1-4
CASSQVGQSHEKLFF
TGCGCCAGCAGCCAAGTAGGGCAGAGCCATGAAAAACTGTTTTTT
>16|TRBV2|.|.|TRBJ1-5
CASSEVGVLRNQPQHF
TGTGCCAGCAGTGAAGTGGGAGTGCTTCGCAATCAGCCCCAGCATTTT
>13|TRBV29-1|.|.|TRBJ2-1
CGVGPGSYNEQFF
TGCGGCGTTGGGCCTGGAAGTTACAATGAGCAGTTCTTC
>18|TRBV9|.|.|TRBJ2-6
CASSVKRSSGSGANVLTF
TGTGCCAGCAGCGTAAAACGGTCTTCGGGCTCTGGGGCCAACGTCCTGACTTTC
>15|TRBV11-3|.|TRBD1|TRBJ2-3
CASSPRTGSSDTQYF
TGTGCCAGCAGCCCTAGGACAGGGAGCTCAGATACGCAGTATTTT
>14|TRBV29-1|.|TRBD1|TRBJ1-4
CSVVVRTGDGKLFF
TGCAGCGTTGTTGTCCGGACAGGGGATGGAAAACTGTTTTTT
>14|TRBV5-1|many|.|TRBJ2-7
CASSLDRSSYEQYF
TGTGCCAGCAGCTTAGATCGGTCCTCCTACGAGCAGTACTTC
>14|TRBV5-6|.|TRBD1|TRBJ1-2
CASSVVGGQGSDTF
TGTGCCAGCAGCGTGGTAGGGGGACAGGGGTCCGACACCTTC
>14|TRBV20-1|few|.|TRBJ1-1
CNGRTGGPNTEAFF
TGCAACGGAAGAACTGGTGGCCCAAACACTGAAGCTTTCTTT
>15|TRBV5-5|.|.|TRBJ2-7
CASSLGGRGSYEQYF
TGTGCCAGCAGCTTGGGCGGCAGGGGCTCCTACGAGCAGTACTTC
>18|TRBV7-2|.|.|TRBJ2-7
CASSSKSPFSSWGYEQYF
TGTGCCAGCAGCTCAAAGAGCCCCTTCAGCTCCTGGGGCTACGAGCAGTACTTC
>18|TRBV25-1|few|.|TRBJ2-1
CASSEFLAGRSSYNEQFF
TGTGCCAGCAGTGAATTTCTAGCCGGAAGGAGCTCCTACAATGAGCAGTTCTTC
>14|TRBV12-3/TRBV12-4|.|.|TRBJ2-1
CASSPGTRYNEQFF
TGTGCCAGCAGTCCCGGGACTCGCTACAATGAGCAGTTCTTC
>13|TRBV28|.|.|TRBJ2-7
CASSTTGTREQYF
TGTGCCAGCAGTACTACAGGGACACGGGAGCAGTACTTC